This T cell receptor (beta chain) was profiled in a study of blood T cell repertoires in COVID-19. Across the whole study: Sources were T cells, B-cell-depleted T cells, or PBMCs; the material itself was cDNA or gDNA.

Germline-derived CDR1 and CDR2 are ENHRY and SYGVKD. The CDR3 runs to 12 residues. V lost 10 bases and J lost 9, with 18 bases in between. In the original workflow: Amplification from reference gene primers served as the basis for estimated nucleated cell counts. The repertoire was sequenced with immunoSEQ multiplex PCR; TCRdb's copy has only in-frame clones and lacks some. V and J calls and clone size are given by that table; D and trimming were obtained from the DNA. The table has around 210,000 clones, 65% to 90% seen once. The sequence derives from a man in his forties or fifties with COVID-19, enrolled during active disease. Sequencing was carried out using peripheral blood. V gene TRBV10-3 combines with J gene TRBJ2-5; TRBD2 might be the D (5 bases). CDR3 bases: TGTGCCACTAGCAGTTCCCATTTGGCCCAGTACTTC. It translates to CATSSSHLAQYF.